A single sample is the source of the 14 T cell receptor beta chains below, sequenced in a study of control samples from healthy donors and cancer patients. Some clones are missing from TCRdb's copy, which holds only in-frame ones; the method was immunoSEQ multiplex PCR. The table has under 450,000 clones, roughly 90% seen once; the top ten hold around 6.8%. The sequencing input was PBMCs. Receptors were obtained from a man between 40 and 49 years old with head and neck cancer.

The gene calls are TRBV7-2 and TRBJ1-3, with D hard to call. V lost 5 bases to trimming and J lost 2 bases, with 10 bases between them. The germline CDR1 and CDR2 sequences are SGHTA and FQGNSA. This CDR3 has 14 amino acids. CDR3 sequence (DNA): TGTGCCAGCAGCCTTGGCCTGCCTGGAAACACCATATATTTT. Translated, it gives CASSLGLPGNTIYF.

The chain links TRBV21-1 to TRBJ1-1; the table assigns TRBD1, which was not confirmed against the DNA. TRBV21-1 is flagged as a pseudogene. The CDR3 consists of 16 residues. Written as DNA, the CDR3 is TGTGCCAGCAGCCCTCATAGGACAGCAGCGAACACTGAAGCTTTCTTT. Amino acids: CASSPHRTAANTEAFF.

The chain uses TRBV6-2 or TRBV6-3 and TRBJ1-5; D is unresolved. Germline V gene data show CDR1 as MNHEY and CDR2 as SVGEGT. The CDR3 is 13 amino acids. Trimming took off 6 bases at V and 0 bases at J, with 6 bases between the two ends. CDR3 in amino acids: CASSSYSNQPQHF. The CDR3 DNA sequence: TGTGCCAGCAGCTCGTATAGCAATCAGCCCCAGCATTTT.

The chain links TRBV19 to TRBJ1-2; 9 nucleotides line up with TRBD1. V was clipped by 6 bases and J by 8 bases; unmatched bases: 7. In germline, CDR1 is LNHDA, CDR2 SQIVND (reference sequence). CDR3 length: 13 residues. The CDR3 sequence: CASSRTGDWGYTF. The CDR3 DNA sequence: TGTGCCAGTAGCCGGACAGGGGATTGGGGCTACACCTTC. The variable domain in full, with the rest retrieved from reference TRBV19 and TRBJ1-2, is DGGITQSPKYLFRKEGQNVTLSCEQNLNHDAMYWYRQDPGQGLRLIYYSQIVNDFQKGDIAEGYSVSREKKESFPLTVTSAQKNPTAFYLCASSRTGDWGYTFGSGTRLTVV.

V and J are TRBV21-1 and TRBJ2-3; TRBD2, the table's D call, was not compared with the DNA. TRBV21-1 is classified as a pseudogene. The length of the CDR3 is 20 residues. CDR3 coding DNA: TGTGCCAGCAGCAAAGTACACACCGGACGAAGCGGGAAAAGGACAGATACGCAGTATTTT. Protein product: CASSKVHTGRSGKRTDTQYF.

This chain connects TRBV11-3 to TRBJ1-5; no clear D. Trimming stripped 6 bases from V and 3 bases from J, with 18 bases between. The CDR3 sequence is 16 residues long. From germline, CDR1 is SGHNT and CDR2 YENEEA. The DNA for the CDR3 is TGTGCCAGCAGACCGAACCGGGTCCTTATCAATCAGCCCCAGCATTTT. This sequence encodes CASRPNRVLINQPQHF.

The V call is TRBV18, the J call TRBJ2-7; the D call may be TRBD1 or TRBD2 (5 bases each). Germline assignment: CDR1 KGHSH and CDR2 LQKENI. CDR3 size: 14 residues. V shed 10 bases and J shed 1 base, with 17 bases lying between them. CDR3 DNA sequence: TGTGCCACCGCAGGCCAGGGACCGTCCTACGAGCAGTACTTC. Protein product: CATAGQGPSYEQYF.

The V gene is TRBV28, the J gene TRBJ1-1; D not certain. This CDR3 has 16 residues. Per germline, CDR1 MDHEN and CDR2 SYDVKM. V lost 4 bases to trimming and J lost 2 bases, with 17 bases between them. CDR3 sequence reads: CASSSFGRVPNTEAFF. DNA for the CDR3: TGTGCCAGCAGTTCCTTCGGGAGGGTCCCAAACACTGAAGCTTTCTTT.

This clone has just one count. The gene calls are TRBV6-5 and TRBJ2-7, with D perhaps matching TRBD1 (6 bases). This CDR3 has 15 residues. CDR1 is MNHEY, CDR2 SVGAGI, per germline. V lost 0 bases and J lost 4, with 13 bases in between. The CDR3 DNA sequence: TGTGCCAGCAGTTACTCGATACAGGGCGGGTACGAGCAGTACTTC. Its translation: CASSYSIQGGYEQYF.

The chain recombines TRBV19 with TRBJ2-2, with 7 bases that match TRBD1. The CDR3 has 18 residues. Trimming removed 3 bases from V and 3 bases from J; junction bases left unmatched: 13. Germline lookup yields CDR1 LNHDA and CDR2 SQIVND (reference sequence). As DNA, the CDR3 is TGTGCCAGTAGTATGTCAGGGGGACAGCCCGCGCACACCGGGGAGCTGTTTTTT. Its protein is CASSMSGGQPAHTGELFF.

The chain has TRBV27 and TRBJ2-2; possibly TRBD1 for D (6 bases). The CDR3 runs to 15 residues. V was shortened by 7 bases and J by 0 bases, with 12 bases between the two germline ends. Germline V gives CDR1 MNHEY, CDR2 SMNVEV (reference sequence). CDR3 nucleotides: TGTGCCAGCAAGGGGGTAGAGACGAACACCGGGGAGCTGTTTTTT. Encoded protein: CASKGVETNTGELFF.

This sequence joins TRBV3-1 (or the pseudogene TRBV3-2) and TRBJ2-2, with D tentatively TRBD2 (6 bases). V lost 1 base and J lost 3, with 12 bases in between. The CDR3 has 16 residues. Germline V gene data show CDR1 as LGHDT and CDR2 as YNNKEL (reference sequence). CDR3 amino acids: CASSQAGSVYTGELFF. The CDR3 bases are TGTGCCAGCAGCCAAGCCGGGAGCGTCTACACCGGGGAGCTGTTTTTT.

The gene calls are TRBV7-2 and TRBJ1-2, with D unresolved. Germline CDR1 reads SGHTA; CDR2 reads FQGNSA. V was pared by 5 bases and J by 0 bases, with 13 bases between. The CDR3 covers 15 residues. The CDR3 nucleotides read TGTGCCAGCAGCGCTTACAGTGGGGCTAACTATGGCTACACCTTC. This codes for CASSAYSGANYGYTF.

The chain employs TRBV7-2 and TRBJ2-6; the match to TRBD2 covers 9 bases. Germline CDR1 reads SGHTA; CDR2 reads FQGNSA. This CDR3 contains 15 residues. Trimming cost V 5 bases and J 4 bases; bases outside gene matches: 3. The CDR3 protein is CASSQRGAGANVLTF. The CDR3 DNA sequence: TGTGCCAGCAGCCAGCGGGGGGCCGGGGCCAACGTCCTGACTTTC.